The clone carrying this TCR beta chain has only one observation. These data belong to a study of T cell changes during pregnancy in multiple sclerosis. The assay was immunoSEQ multiplex PCR, and TCRdb's table has in-frame clones only and misses some. The top ten clones hold less than 2% of a sample with tens of thousands of clones, roughly 90% of them seen once. CDR3 size: 15 residues. J lost 0 bases, V lost 3 bases, and 0 bases had no gene match. CDR1 MNHEY and CDR2 SMNVEV come from the germline V gene (reference sequence). The sequenced sample was peripheral blood, obtained in the second trimester of pregnancy. This TCR was sampled from a female donor with multiple sclerosis, enrolled in a pregnancy study. This chain joins TRBV27 and TRBJ2-7; the match to TRBD2 covers 12 bases. The CDR3 nucleotides are TGTGCCAGCAGTTTGACTAGCGGGGGCTCCTACGAGCAGTACTTC. This encodes CASSLTSGGSYEQYF.